This TCR beta chain was observed in a study of T-cell memory formation after mild COVID-19. Overall study results and limits: Among CD4+ contracting clones, most were CM and EM, and CD8+ ones EMRA. Clones shrinking between day 15 and 85 showed a balanced CD4/CD8 split, and those that grew later tilted toward CD4+.

Remarks on this clonotype: Its specificity is not known.

TCRdb redid the calling of the 5' RACE reads with MiXCR, one entry per CDR3 protein. The table shows some 340,000 distinct CDR3 sequences, with about an eighth occurring only once. The sequenced sample was PBMCs or a T cell subset sorted from them (not recorded which). This sequence was found in a man younger than 35 who had mild COVID-19 (a few samples of this study predate the infection). Cell type and time point are not known.

The DNA of the CDR3 is TGTGCCAGCAGCTTCGGTTCCGCCGATGAGCAGTTCTTC. It codes for CASSFGSADEQFF. The chain uses TRBV5-6 and TRBJ2-1; D is unclear. Germline V gene data show CDR1 as SGHDT and CDR2 as YYEEEE. This CDR3 has 13 residues. V lost 2 bases and J 8 bases, leaving 11 bases between the germline ends.